This TCR beta chain was sequenced in a study of tumor-infiltrating lymphocytes in primary liver carcinoma. At the level of the study: Spanning 30 to 69 years of age, the patients were men and women. Study-wide findings and caveats: A significantly higher top-250-clone fraction was recorded for tumors than for blood (p = 0.039).

Between about 17 and 34 mg of unsorted bulk tissue served as the source from which RNA and DNA were co-extracted. Patients' primary liver carcinoma was surgically resected. The CDR3 runs to 12 residues. Germline lookup yields CDR1 SQVTM and CDR2 ANQGSEA. Unmatched junction bases numbered 4, after V lost 7 bases and J lost 5 bases. Only a few counts were recorded for this clonotype. What it binds is not known. The input was 500 ng total RNA; TCR beta cDNA was made from it with a constant-region primer. A slightly modified ARM-PCR protocol with three nested multiplex PCR rounds produced these TCR beta libraries. Investigators reported that the first two PCR rounds, at roughly 10 cycles each, used TRBV1-TRBV30 forward primers with a C-beta reverse primer. Using its own MiXCR run on the multiplex PCR reads, TCRdb lists one record per CDR3 protein. The profile shows around 80,000 distinct CDR3 sequences, roughly two thirds of them singletons.

The sequence was obtained from a man aged 40-49 years with primary liver carcinoma and hepatitis B virus infection. Sample: tumor-adjacent normal liver tissue. The chain employs TRBV29-1 and TRBJ1-4, with 7 bases aligning to TRBD1. This chain's CDR3 is CSAGQQNEKLFF. For the CDR3, the DNA is TGCAGCGCGGGACAGCAAAATGAAAAACTGTTTTTT.